The 32 T cell receptor beta chains presented below share a single source sample, sequenced in a study of T cell responses to AZD1222 COVID-19 vaccine. The method was immunoSEQ multiplex PCR; TCRdb's version includes in-frame clones alone and lacks a portion of them. The sample contains around 180,000 clones, 85% to 90% of which appear only once. Specimen: peripheral blood, collected on day 0 of AZD1222 vaccination. The receptors stem from an adult in good health.

The J gene is TRBJ1-6, the V gene TRBV12-3 or TRBV12-4; no definite D call. V gave up 5 bases and J gave up 9 bases, with 8 bases separating them. This CDR3 is built from 12 residues. The CDR3 loop reads CASSTLGSPLHF. CDR3 coding DNA: TGTGCCAGCAGTACCTTGGGTTCACCCCTCCACTTT.

This clone was seen more than once but under ten times. The V gene is TRBV3-1 (or the pseudogene TRBV3-2), the J gene TRBJ1-6; D is unresolved. V lost 11 bases and J lost 3, with 11 bases in between. CDR1 and CDR2 from the germline V gene are LGHDT and YNNKEL (reference sequence). The CDR3 is 13 residues long. DNA of the CDR3: TGTGCCTGCGGGAAAGACTATAATTCACCCCTCCACTTT. It codes for CACGKDYNSPLHF.

A word on this clone: Without the conserved terminal phenylalanine or tryptophan, this CDR3 likely stems from a read error. The CDR3 protein is CASSLAGVNTEAFS. The CDR3 DNA is TGTGCCAGCAGTTTAGCAGGGGTGAACACTGAAGCTTTCTCT. The V call is TRBV27, the J call TRBJ1-1, with a weak D call TRBD1 (6 bases). CDR1 and CDR2 (germline): MNHEY, SMNVEV (reference sequence). The CDR3 runs to 14 residues. Trimming stripped 2 bases from V and 0 bases from J, with 7 bases between.

The V gene is TRBV13, the J gene TRBJ1-2; 9 nucleotides align to TRBD1. Germline V lookup: CDR1 PRHDT, CDR2 FYEKMQ (reference sequence). V was pared by 5 bases and J by 2 bases, with 6 bases of the junction left unmatched. The CDR3 covers 15 residues. The CDR3, as DNA: TGTGCCAGCAGCCCATGGGACAGGGTAAACTATGGCTACACCTTC. It translates to CASSPWDRVNYGYTF.

V usage is TRBV9 and J usage is TRBJ2-1; possible D gene TRBD2, 7 bases. CDR3 size: 14 residues. Germline-derived CDR1 and CDR2 are SGDLS and YYNGEE. The ends were cut back, 4 bases at V and 8 bases at J, with 16 bases in the middle. CDR3 region: CASSPSGGSYEQFF. CDR3 bases: TGTGCCAGCAGCCCCTCGGGGGGCAGCTATGAGCAGTTCTTC.

The chain has TRBV7-9 and TRBJ1-1; D call uncertain. This CDR3 spans 13 amino acids. Trimming pared 4 bases from V and 8 bases from J, leaving 14 bases between. The germline V gene has CDR1 SEHNR and CDR2 FQNEAQ (reference sequence). The CDR3 here is CASSSLLDGEAFF. The CDR3 bases are TGTGCCAGCAGCTCCCTACTGGACGGAGAAGCTTTCTTT.

The chain has TRBV27 and TRBJ2-3; D gene ambiguous. CDR3 length equals 14 residues. CDR1 and CDR2 from the germline V gene are MNHEY and SMNVEV (reference sequence). The V end lost 3 bases, the J end lost 5 bases, and 12 bases lay between the germline ends. CDR3 bases: TGTGCCAGCAGTTTCTGGGGAACGGGAGATACGCAGTATTTT. This translates into CASSFWGTGDTQYF.

The V and J genes are TRBV27 and TRBJ2-3, with D possibly TRBD2 on 6 matching bases. The germline gives CDR1 MNHEY, CDR2 SMNVEV (reference sequence). This CDR3 has 15 amino acids. Between the trimmed V and J ends, which lost 2 bases and 3 bases, there was a span of 12 bases. In nucleotides, the CDR3 is TGTGCCAGCAGTTTACTTTCTGGGGGGACAGATACGCAGTATTTT. This codes for CASSLLSGGTDTQYF.

The rearrangement links TRBV9 to TRBJ2-7; 10 bases map to TRBD1. The CDR3 spans 12 residues. CDR1 is SGDLS, CDR2 YYNGEE, per germline. Germline trimming cut 4 bases from V and 7 bases from J; bases unmatched to any gene: 2. The CDR3 coding sequence is TGTGCCAGCAGCCGGACAGGGGGAGAGCAGTACTTC. Translating gives CASSRTGGEQYF.

The chain combines TRBV9 with TRBJ1-2; D is perhaps TRBD1 (6 bases). This CDR3 contains 13 residues. V was cut by 3 bases and J by 7 bases, with 13 bases left in between. CDR1 is SGDLS, CDR2 YYNGEE, per germline. CDR3 DNA sequence: TGTGCCAGCAGCGACAGGGATACGAGTGGCTACACCTTC. Translated: CASSDRDTSGYTF.

The chain recombines TRBV9 with TRBJ2-3, with D possibly TRBD1 on 7 matching bases. Trimming stripped 0 bases from V and 0 bases from J, with 17 bases between. This CDR3 comprises 18 residues. CDR1 is SGDLS and CDR2 is YYNGEE in the germline V gene. CDR3 region: CASSVVPAAGGSTDTQYF. The CDR3, as DNA: TGTGCCAGCAGCGTAGTCCCCGCCGCAGGGGGGAGCACAGATACGCAGTATTTT.

This chain joins TRBV4-2 and TRBJ1-1, with unresolved D. V was cut by 1 base and J by 3 bases, with 6 bases left in between. Germline V lookup: CDR1 LGHNA, CDR2 YNFKEQ. This CDR3 contains 13 residues. CDR3 sequence reads: CASSQGGYTEAFF. CDR3 coding DNA: TGTGCCAGCAGCCAAGGGGGTTACACTGAAGCTTTCTTT.

This chain joins TRBV28 and TRBJ2-7; TRBD1 matches 7 bases. Per germline, CDR1 MDHEN and CDR2 SYDVKM. J gave up 4 bases and V 3 bases, and 9 bases lay outside the gene matches. CDR3 size: 15 residues. CDR3 residues: CASSFLSQGVYEQYF. The DNA of the CDR3 is TGTGCCAGCAGTTTTTTATCCCAGGGGGTGTACGAGCAGTACTTC.

J is TRBJ2-4 and V is TRBV5-1, with D possibly TRBD2 on 5 matching bases. Germline CDR1 reads SGHRS; CDR2 reads YFSETQ. V gave up 4 bases and J gave up 6 bases, with 14 bases separating them. The CDR3 length is 14 residues. This CDR3 reads CASSPAGGGNIQYF. CDR3 DNA sequence: TGCGCCAGCAGCCCGGCGGGCGGTGGAAACATTCAGTACTTC.

CDR3 amino acids: CASSLYGQRNQPQHF. For the CDR3, the DNA is TGTGCCAGCAGTTTATACGGACAGCGCAATCAGCCCCAGCATTTT. The chain combines TRBV28 with TRBJ1-5, with D possibly matching TRBD1 (6 bases). Germline values: CDR1 MDHEN, CDR2 SYDVKM. Trimming pared 1 base from V and 2 bases from J, leaving 9 bases between. The CDR3 spans 15 residues.

This chain uses TRBV6-4 with TRBJ1-2; D not resolved. Trimming removed 0 bases from V and 8 bases from J, with 16 bases in between. This CDR3 has 15 amino acids. The germline V gene has CDR1 MRHNA and CDR2 SNTAGT. CDR3 sequence reads: CASSDSGLGVDGYTF. The DNA of the CDR3 is TGTGCCAGCAGTGACTCTGGGCTCGGAGTCGACGGCTACACCTTC.

A few counts support this clone. V is TRBV9 and J is TRBJ2-7; TRBD2 is a possible D gene (6 bases). V was clipped by 2 bases and J by 5 bases, with 17 bases between them. Germline V lookup: CDR1 SGDLS, CDR2 YYNGEE. The CDR3 runs 15 residues. CDR3 residues: CASSVRGDLFDEQYF. CDR3 sequence (DNA): TGTGCCAGCAGCGTCCGAGGGGACTTGTTCGACGAGCAGTACTTC.

The V call is TRBV4-1, the J call TRBJ1-1; tentative D call: TRBD1 (6 bases). The V gene lost 6 bases and the J gene lost 5 bases, with 13 bases spanning the gap. This CDR3 has 13 amino acids. The V gene's germline CDR1 is MGHRA and CDR2 YSYEKL. Here the CDR3 reads CASRAQGRTEAFF. As DNA, the CDR3 is TGCGCCAGCAGGGCTCAGGGGCGTACTGAAGCTTTCTTT.

This clone occurred once. V and J are TRBV5-4 and TRBJ1-1, with unresolved D. Per the germline V gene, CDR1 is SGHNT and CDR2 is YYREEE (reference sequence). V lost 2 bases to trimming and J lost 7 bases, with 9 bases between them. The CDR3 runs 12 residues. The CDR3 region has the DNA TGTGCCAGCAGCTTAACCGGTGGTGAAGCTTTCTTT. Protein: CASSLTGGEAFF.

The CDR3 DNA follows: TGTGCCAGCAGCGTAGAGGCGGGAGTTAGAACAGATACGCAGTATTTT. Translated: CASSVEAGVRTDTQYF. The chain joins TRBV9 to TRBJ2-3, with 7 nucleotides matching TRBD2. The CDR3 runs 16 residues. From germline, CDR1 is SGDLS and CDR2 YYNGEE. V was pared by 0 bases and J by 3 bases, with 7 bases of the junction left unmatched.

The chain couples TRBV10-3 to TRBJ2-4; D may be TRBD1 (7 bases). CDR1 and CDR2 (germline): ENHRY, SYGVKD. The CDR3 consists of 16 residues. The ends were cut back, 2 bases at V and 0 bases at J, with 11 bases in the middle. The CDR3 bases are TGTGCCATCAGTGAGGCGGGACAGCTAGCCAAAAACATTCAGTACTTC. It translates to CAISEAGQLAKNIQYF.

In its sample, this clone was seen a few times. The chain is built from TRBV9 and TRBJ1-2; no firm D call. Germline lookup yields CDR1 SGDLS and CDR2 YYNGEE. V lost 0 bases to trimming and J lost 4 bases, with 13 bases between them. This CDR3 is built from 15 residues. DNA for the CDR3: TGTGCCAGCAGCGTAGTGGAGGATGCGGTCTATGGCTACACCTTC. This translates into CASSVVEDAVYGYTF.

The chain links TRBV9 to TRBJ1-2; tentative D call: TRBD1 (5 bases). CDR3 length: 14 amino acids. The V end was cut by 4 bases, the J end by 7 bases, with 17 bases between. Germline assignment: CDR1 SGDLS and CDR2 YYNGEE. CDR3 DNA: TGTGCCAGCAGCACAGGACGGTTCCGCGGTGGCTACACCTTC. It translates to CASSTGRFRGGYTF.

A single count supports this clone. The chain is built from TRBV28 and TRBJ1-1; 7 bases are a match to TRBD1. The V gene's germline CDR1 is MDHEN and CDR2 SYDVKM. Unmatched junction bases numbered 4, after V lost 6 bases and J lost 3 bases. The CDR3 covers 13 residues. The CDR3 nucleotides are TGTGCCAGCAGGCACCAGGGGGACACTGAAGCTTTCTTT. This codes for CASRHQGDTEAFF. Variable domain in full (rest from reference TRBV28 and TRBJ1-1): DVKVTQSSRYLVKRTGEKVFLECVQDMDHENMFWYRQDPGLGLRLIYFSYDVKMKEKGDIPEGYSVSREKKERFSLILESASTNQTSMYLCASRHQGDTEAFFGQGTRLTVV.

This clone was seen a handful of times. The chain has TRBV19 and TRBJ2-2, with D perhaps assigned TRBD1 or TRBD2 (7 bases each). Germline-derived CDR1 and CDR2 are LNHDA and SQIVND (reference sequence). The CDR3 consists of 15 residues. Trimming left V 5 bases short and J 1 base short, with 11 bases between. Here the CDR3 reads CASSRGDRNTGELFF. The CDR3 coding sequence is TGTGCCAGTAGTCGGGGGGACAGGAACACCGGGGAGCTGTTTTTT.

The rearrangement uses TRBV10-3 and TRBJ1-1; D remains unclear. The V gene's germline CDR1 is ENHRY and CDR2 SYGVKD. The length of the CDR3 is 14 residues. Trimming took 6 bases from V and 0 from J, leaving 11 bases between them. The CDR3 nucleotides are TGTGCCATCAGGTCGGGGTACATGAACACTGAAGCTTTCTTT. This gives the protein CAIRSGYMNTEAFF.

As for this clone: A read error may account for a junction end that differs from germline. The chain couples TRBV7-7 to TRBJ2-1, with D tentatively TRBD2 (6 bases). The CDR3 covers 13 residues. Germline loops: CDR1 SSHAT, CDR2 FNYEAQ (reference sequence). The CDR3 sequence: CASSRETYNEQFF. CDR3 DNA: TGTGCTAGCAGTCGGGAGACCTACAATGAGCAGTTCTTC.

The chain couples TRBV18 to TRBJ1-3, with D perhaps TRBD1 (6 bases). Germline V lookup: CDR1 KGHSH, CDR2 LQKENI. Trimming took off 3 bases at V and 3 bases at J, with 12 bases between the two ends. The length of the CDR3 is 15 residues. Here the CDR3 DNA reads TGTGCCAGCTCACCGTTGAGGGGGGATGGAAACACCATATATTTT. It encodes CASSPLRGDGNTIYF.

V and J are TRBV12-5 and TRBJ1-1; D is ambiguous. This CDR3 is 14 amino acids long. In germline, CDR1 is LGHNT, CDR2 FRNRAP. V shed 9 bases and J shed 4 bases, with 18 bases lying between them. CDR3 in amino acids: CASLQATWGTEAFF. In nucleotides, the CDR3 is TGTGCTAGCCTTCAGGCCACCTGGGGCACTGAAGCTTTCTTT. Full variable domain (rest looked up from reference TRBV12-5 and TRBJ1-1): DARVTQTPRHKVTEMGQEVTMRCQPILGHNTVFWYRQTMMQGLELLAYFRNRAPLDDSGMPKDRFSAEMPDATLATLKIQPSEPRDSAVYFCASLQATWGTEAFFGQGTRLTVV.

V usage is TRBV9 and J usage is TRBJ2-3; D possibly corresponds to TRBD1 (5 bases). Germline V CDR1 and CDR2: SGDLS, YYNGEE. This CDR3 is 14 amino acids long. V lost 0 bases to trimming and J lost 7 bases, with 12 bases between them. CDR3 DNA sequence: TGTGCCAGCAGCGTAGGGCAGGGTGTGAATACGCAGTATTTT. Translation: CASSVGQGVNTQYF.

The J gene is TRBJ1-6, the V gene TRBV5-3, with TRBD1 matching 7 bases. TRBV5-3 is marked as an open reading frame, function uncertain. Losses at the gene ends were 4 bases for V and 5 bases for J; bases not matched to a gene: 12. The length of the CDR3 is 17 residues. This chain's CDR3 is CARSILQGLRHNSPLHF. CDR3 DNA: TGTGCCAGAAGCATCTTACAGGGGTTACGGCATAATTCACCCCTCCACTTT.

This rearrangement joins TRBV9 to TRBJ2-1; 8 nucleotides line up with TRBD2. Trimming cost V 2 bases and J 5 bases; bases outside gene matches: 3. The CDR3 is made up of 14 amino acids. CDR1 and CDR2 (germline): SGDLS, YYNGEE. The CDR3 sequence: CASSVSGTNNEQFF. As DNA, the CDR3 is TGTGCCAGCAGCGTTAGCGGGACAAACAATGAGCAGTTCTTC.